This TCR beta chain was captured in a study of T cell changes during pregnancy in multiple sclerosis. TCRdb keeps only in-frame clones here, not all; method: immunoSEQ multiplex PCR. The sample carries approximately 92,000 clones, around 92% recorded once. Trimming stripped 6 bases from V and 0 bases from J, with 12 bases between. Germline V gene lookup returns CDR1 LNHDA and CDR2 SQIVND (reference sequence). The CDR3 has 15 residues. This TCR was sampled from a female donor with multiple sclerosis, enrolled in a pregnancy study. The chain employs TRBV19 and TRBJ1-3; tentatively, D is TRBD1 (6 bases). Sequencing was performed on peripheral blood, taken in the first trimester of pregnancy. Here the CDR3 DNA reads TGTGCCAGTAGACTACAGGGCGACTCTGGAAACACCATATATTTT. This sequence encodes CASRLQGDSGNTIYF. The full variable domain, rest sourced from reference TRBV19 and TRBJ1-3, is DGGITQSPKYLFRKEGQNVTLSCEQNLNHDAMYWYRQDPGQGLRLIYYSQIVNDFQKGDIAEGYSVSREKKESFPLTVTSAQKNPTAFYLCASRLQGDSGNTIYFGEGSWLTVV.